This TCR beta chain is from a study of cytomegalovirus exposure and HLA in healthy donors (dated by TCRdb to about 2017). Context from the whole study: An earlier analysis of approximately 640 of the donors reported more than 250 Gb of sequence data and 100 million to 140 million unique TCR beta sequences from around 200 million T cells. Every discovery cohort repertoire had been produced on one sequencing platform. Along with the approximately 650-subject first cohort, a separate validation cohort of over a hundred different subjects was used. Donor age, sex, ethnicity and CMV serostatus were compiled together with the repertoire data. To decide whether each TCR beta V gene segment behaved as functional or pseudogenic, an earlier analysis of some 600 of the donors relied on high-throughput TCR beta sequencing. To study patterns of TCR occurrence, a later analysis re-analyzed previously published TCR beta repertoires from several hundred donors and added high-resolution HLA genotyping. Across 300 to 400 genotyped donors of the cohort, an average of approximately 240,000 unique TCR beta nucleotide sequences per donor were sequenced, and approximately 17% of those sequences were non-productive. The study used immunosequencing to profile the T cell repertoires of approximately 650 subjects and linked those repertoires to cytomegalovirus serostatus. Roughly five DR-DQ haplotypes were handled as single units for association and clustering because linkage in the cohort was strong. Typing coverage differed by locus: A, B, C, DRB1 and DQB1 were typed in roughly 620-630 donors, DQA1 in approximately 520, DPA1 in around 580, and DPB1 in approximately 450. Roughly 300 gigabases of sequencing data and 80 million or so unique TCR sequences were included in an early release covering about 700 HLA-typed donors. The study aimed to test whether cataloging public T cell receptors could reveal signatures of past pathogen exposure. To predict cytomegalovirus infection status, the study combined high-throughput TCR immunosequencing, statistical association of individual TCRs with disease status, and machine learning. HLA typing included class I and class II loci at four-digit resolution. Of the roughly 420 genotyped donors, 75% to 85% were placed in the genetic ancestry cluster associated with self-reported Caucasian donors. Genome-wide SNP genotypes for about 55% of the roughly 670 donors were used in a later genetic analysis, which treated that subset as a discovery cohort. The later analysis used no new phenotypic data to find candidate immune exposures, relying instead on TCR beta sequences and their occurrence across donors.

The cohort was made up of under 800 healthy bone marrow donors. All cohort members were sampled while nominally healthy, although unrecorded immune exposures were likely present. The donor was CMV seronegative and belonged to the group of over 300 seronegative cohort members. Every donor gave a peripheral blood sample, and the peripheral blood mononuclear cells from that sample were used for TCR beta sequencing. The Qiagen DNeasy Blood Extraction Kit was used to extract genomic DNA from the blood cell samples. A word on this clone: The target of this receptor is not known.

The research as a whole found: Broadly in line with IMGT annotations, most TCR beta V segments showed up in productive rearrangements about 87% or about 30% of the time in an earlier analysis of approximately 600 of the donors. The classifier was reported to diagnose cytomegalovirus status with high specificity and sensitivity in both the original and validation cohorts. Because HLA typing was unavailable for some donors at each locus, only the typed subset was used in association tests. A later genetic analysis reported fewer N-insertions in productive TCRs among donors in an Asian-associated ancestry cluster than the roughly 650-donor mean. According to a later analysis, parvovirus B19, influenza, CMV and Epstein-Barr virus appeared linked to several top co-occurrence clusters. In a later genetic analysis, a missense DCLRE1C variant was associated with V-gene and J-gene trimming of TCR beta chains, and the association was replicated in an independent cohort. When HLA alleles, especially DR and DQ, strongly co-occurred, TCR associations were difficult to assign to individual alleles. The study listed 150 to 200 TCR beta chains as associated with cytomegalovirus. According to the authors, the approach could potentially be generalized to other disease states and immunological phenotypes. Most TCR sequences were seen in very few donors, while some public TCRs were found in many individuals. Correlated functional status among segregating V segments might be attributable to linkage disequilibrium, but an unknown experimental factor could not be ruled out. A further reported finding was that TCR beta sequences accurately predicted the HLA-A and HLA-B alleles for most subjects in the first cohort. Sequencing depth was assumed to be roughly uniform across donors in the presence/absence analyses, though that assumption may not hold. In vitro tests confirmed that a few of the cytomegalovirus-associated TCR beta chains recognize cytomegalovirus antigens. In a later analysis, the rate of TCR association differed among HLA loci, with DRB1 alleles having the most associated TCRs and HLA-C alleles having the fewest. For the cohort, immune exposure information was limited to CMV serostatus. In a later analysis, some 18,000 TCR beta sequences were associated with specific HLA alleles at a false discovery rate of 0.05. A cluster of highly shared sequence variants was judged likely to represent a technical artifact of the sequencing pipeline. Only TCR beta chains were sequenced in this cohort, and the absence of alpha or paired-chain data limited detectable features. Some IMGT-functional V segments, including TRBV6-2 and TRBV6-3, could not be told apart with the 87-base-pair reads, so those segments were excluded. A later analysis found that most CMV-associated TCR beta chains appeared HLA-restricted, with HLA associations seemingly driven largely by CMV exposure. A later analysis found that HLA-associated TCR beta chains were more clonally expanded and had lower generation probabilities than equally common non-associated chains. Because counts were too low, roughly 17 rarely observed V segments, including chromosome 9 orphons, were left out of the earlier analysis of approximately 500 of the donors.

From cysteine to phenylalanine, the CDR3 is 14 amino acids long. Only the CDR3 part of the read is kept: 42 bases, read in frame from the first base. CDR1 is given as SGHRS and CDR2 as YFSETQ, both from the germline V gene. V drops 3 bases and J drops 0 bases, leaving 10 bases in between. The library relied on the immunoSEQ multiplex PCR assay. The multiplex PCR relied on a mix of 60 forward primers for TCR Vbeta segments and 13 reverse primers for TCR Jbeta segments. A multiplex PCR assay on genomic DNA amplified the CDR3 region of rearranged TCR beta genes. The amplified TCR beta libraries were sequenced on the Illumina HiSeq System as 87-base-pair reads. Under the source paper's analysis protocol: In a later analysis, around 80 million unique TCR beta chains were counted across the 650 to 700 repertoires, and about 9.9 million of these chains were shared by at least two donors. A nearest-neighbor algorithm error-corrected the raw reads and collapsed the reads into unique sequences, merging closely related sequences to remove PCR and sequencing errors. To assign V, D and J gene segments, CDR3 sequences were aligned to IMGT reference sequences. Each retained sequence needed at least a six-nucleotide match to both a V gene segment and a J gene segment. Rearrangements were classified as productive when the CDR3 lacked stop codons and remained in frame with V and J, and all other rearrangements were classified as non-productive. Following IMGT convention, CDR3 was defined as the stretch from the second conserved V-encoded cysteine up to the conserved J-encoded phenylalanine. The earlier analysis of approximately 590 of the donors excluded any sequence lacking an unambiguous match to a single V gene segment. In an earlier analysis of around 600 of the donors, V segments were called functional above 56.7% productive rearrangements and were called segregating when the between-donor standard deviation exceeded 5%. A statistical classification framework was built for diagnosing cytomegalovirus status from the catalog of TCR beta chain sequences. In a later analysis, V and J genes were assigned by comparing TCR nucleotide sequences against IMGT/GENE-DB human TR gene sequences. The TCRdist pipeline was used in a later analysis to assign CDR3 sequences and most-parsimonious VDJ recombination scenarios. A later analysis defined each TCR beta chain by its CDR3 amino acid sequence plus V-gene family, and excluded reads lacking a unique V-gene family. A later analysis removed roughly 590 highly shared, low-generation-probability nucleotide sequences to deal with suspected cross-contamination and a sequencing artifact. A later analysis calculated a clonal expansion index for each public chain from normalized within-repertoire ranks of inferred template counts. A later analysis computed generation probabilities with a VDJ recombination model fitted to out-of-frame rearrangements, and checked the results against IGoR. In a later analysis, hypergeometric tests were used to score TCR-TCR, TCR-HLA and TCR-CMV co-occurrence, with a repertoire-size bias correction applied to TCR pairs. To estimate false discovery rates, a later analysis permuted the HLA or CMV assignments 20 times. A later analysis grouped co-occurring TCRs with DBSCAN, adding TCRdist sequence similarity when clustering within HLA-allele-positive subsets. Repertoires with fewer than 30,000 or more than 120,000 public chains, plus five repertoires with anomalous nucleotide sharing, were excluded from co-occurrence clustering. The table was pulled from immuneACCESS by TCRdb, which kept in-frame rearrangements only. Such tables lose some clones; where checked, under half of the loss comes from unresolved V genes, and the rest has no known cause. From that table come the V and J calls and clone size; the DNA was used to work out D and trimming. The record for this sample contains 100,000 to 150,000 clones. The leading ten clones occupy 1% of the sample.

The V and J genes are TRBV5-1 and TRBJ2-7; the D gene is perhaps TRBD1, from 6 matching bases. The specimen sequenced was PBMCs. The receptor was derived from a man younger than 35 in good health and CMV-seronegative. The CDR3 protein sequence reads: CASSSGHLSYEQYF. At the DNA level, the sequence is TGCGCCAGCAGCTCGGGACATCTCTCCTACGAGCAGTACTTC.